This TCR beta chain originates from a study of beta chain features in type 1 diabetes. Notes on the study in general: With patients and controls alike, PCR might favor shorter templates to an equal degree. Across all four CD4+ subsets, people with type 1 diabetes showed modestly shorter TCRB CDR3s. Healthy donors had naive, central memory and Treg TCRB repertoires that appeared less similar than those seen among patients.

cDNA synthesis used the whole RNA isolate, giving expressed TCRB sequences. Repertoires were generated with immunoSEQ multiplex PCR, while TCRdb's copy carries only in-frame clones and drops some. The sample lists roughly 730,000 clones, around an eighth occurring once. With regard to this clone: Its antigen is undetermined.

This CDR3 has 15 residues. Trimming left V 5 bases short and J 4 bases short, with 15 bases between. In germline, CDR1 is MNHEY, CDR2 SVGAGI. Sequenced: naive CD4+ T cells from blood. The chain couples TRBV6-5 to TRBJ2-1, with no clear D. The clonotype was recovered from a man younger than 35 with type 1 diabetes. The CDR3 loop is CASSPNDDGYNEQFF. The CDR3 bases are TGTGCCAGCAGTCCCAATGACGACGGATACAATGAGCAGTTCTTC.